These 8 T cell receptor beta chains were all obtained from the same sample, sequenced in a study of monozygotic twins with inflammatory bowel disease. From its re-call of the 5' RACE reads, TCRdb lists each CDR3 protein once, without DNA. The table lists a few hundred thousand distinct CDR3 sequences. The specimen was blood. Receptors originate from a human donor with ulcerative colitis or Crohn's disease, or a healthy co-twin of an affected twin (not recorded which).

The chain employs TRBV4-3 and TRBJ2-1; lacking DNA, the TRBD1 call made by TCRdb goes unchecked. Looked up from germline, CDR1 is LGHNA and CDR2 is YSLEER. The CDR3 has 14 residues. CDR3 loop: CASSWGGAINEQFF.

This rearrangement joins TRBV5-1 to TRBJ2-2. Germline CDR1 and CDR2: SGHRS and YFSETQ. This CDR3 spans 15 amino acids. CDR3: CASSLDGENTGELFF.

The chain recombines TRBV4-3 with TRBJ1-1. The CDR3 runs to 14 residues. CDR1 is LGHNA and CDR2 is YSLEER in the germline V gene. CDR3: CASSQDFRNTEAFF.

The chain couples TRBV20-1 to TRBJ2-2; TCRdb outputs TRBD1, but without DNA this stays unchecked. Germline V gives CDR1 DFQATT, CDR2 SNEGSKA (reference sequence). This CDR3 comprises 15 residues. This chain's CDR3 is CSARDRTENTGELFF.

The V gene is TRBV20-1, the J gene TRBJ2-1; without DNA, the TCRdb call of TRBD2 cannot be checked. The CDR3 consists of 11 residues. Germline V CDR1 and CDR2: DFQATT, SNEGSKA (reference sequence). The CDR3 is CRFGGPSEQFF.

The chain carries TRBV5-1 and TRBJ2-2; TCRdb designates TRBD1, a call that cannot be tested without DNA. Germline V gene lookup returns CDR1 SGHRS and CDR2 YFSETQ. This CDR3 has 16 amino acids. The CDR3 reads CASSFGQSTGPGELFF.

The V call is TRBV18, the J call TRBJ1-1. The CDR3 covers 14 residues. CDR1 is KGHSH and CDR2 is LQKENI in the germline V gene. This CDR3 reads CASSRVMGNTEAFF. Using reference TRBV18 and TRBJ1-1 for the parts outside the CDR3, the full variable domain is NAGVMQNPRHLVRRRGQEARLRCSPMKGHSHVYWYRQLPEEGLKFMVYLQKENIIDESGMPKERFSAEFPKEGPSILRIQQVVRGDSAAYFCASSRVMGNTEAFFGQGTRLTVV.

The CDR3 is CSARDSTRDLALHF. This chain links TRBV20-1 with TRBJ1-6. This CDR3 is 14 amino acids long. Per germline, CDR1 DFQATT and CDR2 SNEGSKA (reference sequence).